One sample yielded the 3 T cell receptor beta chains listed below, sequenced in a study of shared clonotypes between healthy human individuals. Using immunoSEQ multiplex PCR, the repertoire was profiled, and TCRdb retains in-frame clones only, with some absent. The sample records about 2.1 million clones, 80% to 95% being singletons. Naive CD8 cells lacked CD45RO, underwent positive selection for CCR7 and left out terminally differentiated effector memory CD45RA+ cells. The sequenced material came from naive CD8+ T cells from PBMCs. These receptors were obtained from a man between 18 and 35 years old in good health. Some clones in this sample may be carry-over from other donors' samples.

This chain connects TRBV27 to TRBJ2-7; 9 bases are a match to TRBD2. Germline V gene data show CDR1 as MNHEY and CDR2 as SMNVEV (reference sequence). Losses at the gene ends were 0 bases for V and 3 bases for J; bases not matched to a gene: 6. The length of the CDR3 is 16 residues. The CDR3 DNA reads TGTGCCAGCAGTTTATCGTCGACTAGCGGTTTCTACGAGCAGTACTTC. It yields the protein CASSLSSTSGFYEQYF.

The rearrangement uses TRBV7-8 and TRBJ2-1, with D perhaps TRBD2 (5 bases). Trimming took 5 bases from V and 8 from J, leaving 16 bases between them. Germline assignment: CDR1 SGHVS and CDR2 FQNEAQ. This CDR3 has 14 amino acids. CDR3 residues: CASSASGRAYEQFF. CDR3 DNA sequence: TGTGCCAGCAGCGCAAGCGGCAGAGCCTATGAGCAGTTCTTC.

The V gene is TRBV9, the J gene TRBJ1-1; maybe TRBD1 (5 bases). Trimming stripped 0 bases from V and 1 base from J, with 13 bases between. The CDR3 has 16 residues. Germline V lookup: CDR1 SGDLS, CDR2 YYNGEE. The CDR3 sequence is CASSVGGRDQNTEAFF. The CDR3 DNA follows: TGTGCCAGCAGCGTAGGGGGTAGGGACCAGAACACTGAAGCTTTCTTT.